Listed here are 24 T cell receptor beta chains from one sample, sequenced in a study of cytomegalovirus exposure and HLA in healthy donors. TCRdb's copy holds only in-frame clones and misses some; the assay was immunoSEQ multiplex PCR. Of some 350,000 clones in the sample, approximately 86% were seen once. Sequencing was performed on PBMCs. Receptors were obtained from a woman aged 25 to 39 in good health and CMV-seropositive.

V and J are TRBV30 and TRBJ2-3; D might be TRBD1 (6 bases). Germline V lookup: CDR1 GTSNPN, CDR2 SVGIG (reference sequence). V was trimmed by 8 bases and J by 0 bases, leaving 15 bases between them. The CDR3 length is 14 residues. The CDR3 nucleotides read TGTGCCAGGACCGACGACAGGAGCACAGATACGCAGTATTTT. Translation gives CARTDDRSTDTQYF.

The rearrangement uses TRBV11-2 and TRBJ2-1, with 7 bases matching TRBD2. CDR3 length equals 15 residues. Trimming cost V 3 bases and J 2 bases; bases outside gene matches: 4. Germline lookup yields CDR1 SGHAT and CDR2 FQNNGV. The CDR3 coding sequence is TGTGCCAGCAGCTTCGGTGGGGGGGCCTACAATGAGCAGTTCTTC. This sequence encodes CASSFGGGAYNEQFF.

The chain has TRBV27 and TRBJ1-1; D perhaps matches TRBD1 (6 bases). The CDR3 consists of 15 residues. Germline V CDR1 and CDR2: MNHEY, SMNVEV (reference sequence). The germline V and J ends were trimmed by 5 bases and 4 bases, with 17 bases remaining between them. The CDR3 is CASSSSGDIRTEAFF. The CDR3 bases are TGTGCCAGCAGTAGCTCAGGGGACATACGCACTGAAGCTTTCTTT.

The CDR3 region is CASTATGANYGYTF. CDR3 DNA sequence: TGTGCCAGTACCGCGACAGGGGCTAACTATGGCTACACCTTC. V usage is TRBV19 and J usage is TRBJ1-2; 8 bases are a match to TRBD1. The V and J ends lost 7 bases and 0 bases, in that order; junction bases with no gene match: 4. CDR1 is LNHDA and CDR2 is SQIVND in the germline V gene (reference sequence). The CDR3 loop spans 14 amino acids.

The rearrangement links TRBV2 to TRBJ2-7, with 7 bases fitting TRBD1. CDR1 and CDR2 from the germline V gene are SNHLY and FYNNEI. CDR3 length equals 17 residues. Trimming removed 5 bases from V and 0 bases from J; junction bases left unmatched: 13. The CDR3 DNA follows: TGTGCCAGCAGTATATCCAACGTGAGACAGGGCTCCTACGAGCAGTACTTC. This gives the protein CASSISNVRQGSYEQYF.

The J gene is TRBJ2-5, the V gene TRBV21-1; TRBD1 is the table's D call and was not checked against the DNA. TRBV21-1 is listed as a pseudogene. The CDR3 contains 16 residues. The CDR3 is CASSKEKKGQSETQYF. In DNA, the CDR3 is TGTGCCAGCAGCAAAGAAAAAAAGGGACAATCGGAGACCCAGTACTTC.

This chain uses TRBV5-1 with TRBJ2-5; 8 bases are a match to TRBD1. This CDR3 contains 16 residues. Trimming removed 4 bases from V and 2 bases from J; junction bases left unmatched: 10. Per germline, CDR1 SGHRS and CDR2 YFSETQ. CDR3 residues: CASSLITGQGQETQYF. CDR3 DNA: TGCGCCAGCAGCCTAATTACTGGACAGGGTCAAGAGACCCAGTACTTC.

Note on this clone: The sample holds other DNA sequences that translate to the same CDR3. The chain uses TRBV5-1 and TRBJ2-2, with D unclear. CDR3 length equals 12 residues. The germline V gene encodes CDR1 SGHRS and CDR2 YFSETQ. The ends were cut back, 4 bases at V and 2 bases at J, with 3 bases in the middle. The CDR3 DNA sequence: TGCGCCAGCAGCGGAAACACCGGGGAGCTGTTTTTT. Amino acids: CASSGNTGELFF.

The genes are TRBV15 and TRBJ1-5; 7 positions match TRBD1. The V gene end was trimmed by 9 bases and the J gene end by 1 base; junction bases not matched to a gene: 6. The CDR3 loop spans 14 amino acids. Germline loops: CDR1 LNHNV, CDR2 YYDKDF (reference sequence). The CDR3 sequence is CATDQGVSNQPQHF. The CDR3, as DNA: TGTGCCACTGATCAGGGGGTAAGCAATCAGCCCCAGCATTTT.

This clone came up once. The rearrangement uses TRBV7-6 and TRBJ2-1, with unresolved D. This CDR3 is built from 14 residues. CDR1 and CDR2 from the germline V gene are SGHVS and FNYEAQ. V was clipped by 8 bases and J by 0 bases, with 11 bases between them. The CDR3 region is CASPRLSSYNEQFF. Written as DNA, the CDR3 is TGTGCCAGCCCAAGATTAAGCTCCTACAATGAGCAGTTCTTC.

DNA for the CDR3: TGTGCCAGCAGCTTACAGAGGTCCTACAATGAGCAGTTCTTC. Translating it yields CASSLQRSYNEQFF. The chain has TRBV7-2 and TRBJ2-1; D ambiguous. Germline lookup yields CDR1 SGHTA and CDR2 FQGNSA. Trimming cost V 2 bases and J 1 base, with 6 bases left between them. The CDR3 covers 14 residues.

Note on this clone: Sequence at one end of the junction differs from germline and may be a read error. This chain joins TRBV4-2 and TRBJ2-3, with 13 positions matching TRBD2. CDR1 and CDR2 from the germline V gene are LGHNA and YNFKEQ. The CDR3 has 13 amino acids. The CDR3 reads CASSQDGTSGASF. The CDR3 DNA reads as TGTGCCAGCAGCCAAGATGGGACTAGCGGGGCTTCTTTT.

The CDR3 DNA reads TGTGCCAGCAGTTTAAGGGAGCGGGCTTTCTCCTACAATGAGCAGTTCTTC. Amino acids: CASSLRERAFSYNEQFF. The rearrangement joins TRBV27 to TRBJ2-1, with D perhaps TRBD2 (6 bases). Trimming took off 2 bases at V and 0 bases at J, with 14 bases between the two ends. The CDR3 is 17 amino acids. Germline V gives CDR1 MNHEY, CDR2 SMNVEV (reference sequence).

The table lists this clone with a count of one. V is TRBV5-1 and J is TRBJ1-1; D gene uncertain. V gave up 0 bases and J gave up 0 bases, with 12 bases separating them. CDR1 and CDR2 (germline): SGHRS, YFSETQ. The CDR3 length is 16 residues. The CDR3 here is CASSLANVGMNTEAFF. CDR3 DNA: TGCGCCAGCAGCTTGGCCAATGTGGGGATGAACACTGAAGCTTTCTTT.

The table lists this clone with a count of one. This rearrangement joins TRBV30 to TRBJ2-1; D is tentatively TRBD1 or TRBD2 (5 bases each). V lost 5 bases and J 0 bases, leaving 11 bases between the germline ends. The CDR3 spans 14 residues. In germline, CDR1 is GTSNPN, CDR2 SVGIG (reference sequence). This CDR3 reads CAWGDHSSYNEQFF. The CDR3 coding sequence is TGTGCCTGGGGGGACCACAGCTCCTACAATGAGCAGTTCTTC.

This chain joins TRBV25-1 and TRBJ2-1; TRBD2 might be the D (5 bases). Per germline, CDR1 MGHDK and CDR2 SYGVNS. Trimming shortened V by 4 bases and J by 8 bases, and 9 bases separated the two germline ends. The CDR3 consists of 12 residues. The DNA for the CDR3 is TGTGCCAGCAGTGGACCGGGATATGAGCAGTTCTTC. Amino acid sequence: CASSGPGYEQFF.

The CDR3 nucleotides are TGTGCCAGCAGCCTGGGACAGGGGGCTGAAGCTTTCTTT. Its protein is CASSLGQGAEAFF. The chain carries TRBV5-4 and TRBJ1-1; 11 nucleotides agree with TRBD1. The germline CDR1 and CDR2 sequences are SGHNT and YYREEE (reference sequence). This CDR3 has 13 residues. V was pared by 4 bases and J by 6 bases, with 2 bases of the junction left unmatched.

The genes are TRBV5-1 and TRBJ2-7; 7 nucleotides agree with TRBD2. The germline gives CDR1 SGHRS, CDR2 YFSETQ. CDR3 length equals 16 residues. V shed 4 bases and J 0 bases; nucleotides not matched to a gene: 10. The CDR3 DNA sequence: TGCGCCAGCAGCCTCCTCGGGCGGGGGAACTCCTACGAGCAGTACTTC. Translated: CASSLLGRGNSYEQYF.

This clone was counted a single time. The chain carries TRBV13 and TRBJ1-2; D unresolved. Germline CDR1 reads PRHDT; CDR2 reads FYEKMQ (reference sequence). The CDR3 covers 13 residues. Trimming pared 5 bases from V and 0 bases from J, leaving 7 bases between. In nucleotides, the CDR3 is TGTGCCAGCAGCGCCGGGACTAACTATGGCTACACCTTC. Protein sequence: CASSAGTNYGYTF.

The V call is TRBV2, the J call TRBJ1-4, with 7 positions matching TRBD1. The germline V gene has CDR1 SNHLY and CDR2 FYNNEI. V gave up 6 bases and J gave up 7 bases; unmatched junction bases: 14. CDR3 length equals 16 residues. CDR3 nucleotides: TGTGCCAGCAGGAACACTAACGACAGGGAGGGTGAAAAACTGTTTTTT. It translates to CASRNTNDREGEKLFF.

This chain uses TRBV6-1 with TRBJ2-7, with TRBD1 matching over 12 bases. The CDR3 totals 17 residues. The V gene's germline CDR1 is MNHNS and CDR2 SASEGT. V lost 2 bases and J lost 2; bases outside the gene matches: 7. The DNA of the CDR3 is TGTGCCAGCAGTGAACCGCTGGGACAGGGGGCGGCCTACGAGCAGTACTTC. Its translation: CASSEPLGQGAAYEQYF.

Comment on this clone: The sample has other DNA sequences that encode this CDR3 too. The chain employs TRBV9 and TRBJ2-1; unclear D gene. Germline lookup yields CDR1 SGDLS and CDR2 YYNGEE. This CDR3 has 11 residues. V was pared by 2 bases and J by 6 bases, with 3 bases between. In nucleotides, the CDR3 is TGTGCCAGCAGCGTCAGCAATGAGCAGTTCTTC. Protein: CASSVSNEQFF.

The V and J genes are TRBV18 and TRBJ2-1, with D uncertain. V lost 5 bases and J 4 bases, leaving 9 bases between the germline ends. The germline CDR1 and CDR2 sequences are KGHSH and LQKENI. The CDR3 contains 13 residues. The chain's CDR3 is CASSSGPYNEQFF. The DNA for the CDR3 is TGTGCCAGCTCATCCGGACCATACAATGAGCAGTTCTTC.

CDR3 in amino acids: CASSLALQGAGNQPQHF. The CDR3 DNA follows: TGTGCCAGCAGCTTAGCGCTTCAGGGGGCGGGCAATCAGCCCCAGCATTTT. This chain connects TRBV7-2 to TRBJ1-5, with TRBD1 matching over 8 bases. The junction had 6 bases not matched to a gene; V was cut back by 0 bases and J by 2 bases. The CDR3 runs to 17 residues. CDR1 is SGHTA and CDR2 is FQGNSA in the germline V gene.